These 13 T cell receptor beta chains share one sample of origin, sequenced in a study of T cell responses to AZD1222 COVID-19 vaccine. Here immunoSEQ multiplex PCR was the method, and the copy in TCRdb shows in-frame clones only, minus some. Of 79,000 or so clones in the sample, more than 70% are singletons; the top ten hold less than 6%. The sequenced sample was peripheral blood, obtained 28 days after the second AZD1222 dose. Receptors originate from an adult who received the AZD1222 COVID-19 vaccine.

Comment on this clone: Distinct nucleotide sequences in the sample also encode this CDR3. J is TRBJ1-5 and V is TRBV27; D not resolved. The V end was cut by 6 bases, the J end by 1 base, with 10 bases between. There are 14 residues in the CDR3. Germline V CDR1 and CDR2: MNHEY, SMNVEV (reference sequence). CDR3 bases: TGTGCCAGCAGCCTGACGGGGAGCAATCAGCCCCAGCATTTT. Its translation: CASSLTGSNQPQHF.

V usage is TRBV5-4 and J usage is TRBJ2-1; D possibly corresponds to TRBD1 (6 bases). The CDR3 totals 15 residues. Germline assignment: CDR1 SGHNT and CDR2 YYREEE (reference sequence). The V and J ends lost 1 base and 4 bases respectively, with 12 bases between them. Written as DNA, the CDR3 is TGTGCCAGCAGCTTGTATGGGACAACTTACAATGAGCAGTTCTTC. Encoded protein: CASSLYGTTYNEQFF.

The rearrangement joins TRBV3-1 (or the pseudogene TRBV3-2) to TRBJ2-5, with D possibly being TRBD2 (6 bases). V lost 0 bases and J lost 4, with 9 bases in between. The germline CDR1 and CDR2 sequences are LGHDT and YNNKEL (reference sequence). The CDR3 sequence is 14 residues long. CDR3 sequence (DNA): TGTGCCAGCAGCCAAGACGGCGGGGTAGAGACCCAGTACTTC. This sequence encodes CASSQDGGVETQYF.

The chain has TRBV2 and TRBJ1-4, with 11 positions matching TRBD1. The CDR3 extends over 15 amino acids. V gave up 1 base and J gave up 5 bases; unmatched junction bases: 0. Looked up from germline, CDR1 is SNHLY and CDR2 is FYNNEI. The CDR3 loop reads CASSEGDRGNEKLFF. DNA of the CDR3: TGTGCCAGCAGTGAAGGGGACAGGGGGAATGAAAAACTGTTTTTT.

As DNA, the CDR3 is TGTGCCAGCAGTCCACAGGGGCGAAATGAAAAACTGTTTTTT. Translating gives CASSPQGRNEKLFF. The rearrangement joins TRBV6-5 to TRBJ1-4; 7 positions match TRBD1. The CDR3 length is 14 residues. V trimming: 5 bases; J trimming: 5 bases; junction bases outside the gene matches: 5. The germline V gene has CDR1 MNHEY and CDR2 SVGAGI.

This chain joins TRBV4-1 and TRBJ2-4, with 10 bases identical to TRBD2. CDR3 length: 20 amino acids. The germline CDR1 and CDR2 sequences are MGHRA and YSYEKL. The V gene end was trimmed by 0 bases and the J gene end by 2 bases; junction bases not matched to a gene: 13. The CDR3 region has the DNA TGCGCCAGCAGCCAAGATTTAGGAGCGGGGGGGCGTATCACCAAAAACATTCAGTACTTC. Encoded protein: CASSQDLGAGGRITKNIQYF.

The chain uses TRBV7-9 and TRBJ1-4; D unclear. Deletions cut 0 bases from V and 7 bases from J, with 6 bases between. The CDR3 extends over 13 amino acids. CDR1 is SEHNR and CDR2 is FQNEAQ in the germline V gene (reference sequence). CDR3 nucleotides: TGTGCCAGCAGCTTAGCGGTATTTGAAAAACTGTTTTTT. It specifies CASSLAVFEKLFF.

The J gene is TRBJ2-5, the V gene TRBV6-5, with 11 bases lining up with TRBD1. Losses at the gene ends were 6 bases for V and 4 bases for J; bases not matched to a gene: 7. From germline, CDR1 is MNHEY and CDR2 SVGAGI. The CDR3 has 15 amino acids. In DNA form, the CDR3 reads TGTGCCAGCAGCCGGGGGACAGGGGGTGTAGAGACCCAGTACTTC. This codes for CASSRGTGGVETQYF.

The chain employs TRBV29-1 and TRBJ2-5; tentatively, D is TRBD2 (7 bases). Trimming pared 5 bases from V and 3 bases from J, leaving 13 bases between. The CDR3 runs 13 residues. Germline loops: CDR1 SQVTM, CDR2 ANQGSEA. CDR3 sequence reads: CSVLQGGEETQYF. The CDR3, as DNA: TGCAGCGTTTTACAGGGAGGGGAAGAGACCCAGTACTTC.

This clone has only one observation. The chain employs TRBV4-3 and TRBJ1-3; TRBD1 matches at 10 bases. Germline V gene sequence: CDR1 LGHNA, CDR2 YSLEER. The J segment lost 3 bases and the V segment lost 0 bases, leaving 11 bases of the junction unmatched. The CDR3 runs 19 residues. CDR3 in amino acids: CASSQDPLGQGILGNTIYF. The CDR3 bases are TGCGCCAGCAGCCAAGATCCGTTGGGACAGGGGATTCTTGGAAACACCATATATTTT.

CDR3 nucleotides: TGCAGCGTTGGGTGGGGGGAAAGTGAGCAGTTCTTC. Protein: CSVGWGESEQFF. This chain joins TRBV29-1 and TRBJ2-1, with D possibly matching TRBD2 (6 bases). V was cut by 4 bases and J by 9 bases, with 13 bases left in between. The CDR3 loop spans 12 amino acids. Germline CDR1 reads SQVTM; CDR2 reads ANQGSEA.

The gene calls are TRBV7-9 and TRBJ2-3; D may be TRBD2 (5 bases). CDR1 SEHNR and CDR2 FQNEAQ come from the germline V gene (reference sequence). The CDR3 extends over 14 amino acids. CDR3 bases: TGTGCTGCCGCGGCGCGGACTAGCACAGATACGCAGTATTTT. It encodes CAAAARTSTDTQYF.

The rearrangement links TRBV5-1 to TRBJ2-5, with TRBD2 as a possible D gene (6 bases). Germline assignment: CDR1 SGHRS and CDR2 YFSETQ. Trimming cost V 4 bases and J 5 bases, with 12 bases left between them. The CDR3 has 13 amino acids. CDR3 loop: CASSGGSGETQYF. Here the CDR3 DNA reads TGCGCCAGCAGCGGAGGGTCGGGGGAGACCCAGTACTTC.